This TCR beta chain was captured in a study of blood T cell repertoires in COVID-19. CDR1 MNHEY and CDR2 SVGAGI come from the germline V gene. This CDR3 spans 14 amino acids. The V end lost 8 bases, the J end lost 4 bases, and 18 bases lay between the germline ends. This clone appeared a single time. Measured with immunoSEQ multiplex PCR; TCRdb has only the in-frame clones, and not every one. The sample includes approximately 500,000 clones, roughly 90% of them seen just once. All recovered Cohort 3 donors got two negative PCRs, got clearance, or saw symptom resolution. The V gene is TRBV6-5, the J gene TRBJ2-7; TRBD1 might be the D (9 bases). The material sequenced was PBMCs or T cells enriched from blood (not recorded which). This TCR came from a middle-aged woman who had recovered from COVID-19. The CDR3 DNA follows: TGTGCCAGCTCCCGGGGGGGACAGGGTTACGAGCAGTACTTC. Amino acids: CASSRGGQGYEQYF.